Reported below is one T cell receptor beta chain. This clone occurred a few times. Its antigen specificity is not known. Base quality data are lacking; no much larger clone is found one base away. This specimen belongs to a study of shared clonotypes between healthy human individuals (dated by TCRdb to about 2020). For context, the study as a whole: Three men and a couple of women, aged 18 to 49 years, made up the cohort. Per donor, leukapheresis produced somewhere between about 0.9 and 9 billion PBMCs. To estimate repertoire size and how much clonotype sharing occurs between individuals, the study deeply sequenced the blood TCR repertoires of a handful of healthy adults. To increase sequencing depth and limit assay-specific biases, different laboratories used diverse techniques to prepare libraries and sequence TCR repertoires.

Study-wide conclusions, independent of this receptor: The genetic and exposure-history diversity represented was limited by the small number of donors. Based on pairwise subsampling, the degree of clonotype sharing among donors was expected to be affected by sequencing depth. Only blood was sampled, and tissue TCR repertoires likely differ from those in blood.

From the cysteine up to the phenylalanine, the CDR3 has a length of 16 residues. Only the CDR3 part of the read is kept: 48 bases, read in frame from the first base. Germline trimming amounts to 4 bases on V and 4 bases on J, with 7 as the count of junction bases outside the gene matches. Sequences LNHDA (CDR1) and SQIVND (CDR2) are obtained from the germline V gene (reference sequence). Donors were healthy HIV-negative adults with no recently reported acute infections or vaccinations. Every donor was a Caucasian adult living in Nashville, Tennessee, USA. For unsorted samples, roughly 81 million PBMCs were counted and genomic DNA was extracted with the QIAamp DNA Blood Mini kit. Blood was collected by leukapheresis, and PBMCs were isolated by Ficoll-Histopaque density gradient centrifugation and then cryopreserved in liquid nitrogen vapor phase. TCR CDR3 regions were amplified from genomic DNA by multiplex PCR using the deep immunoSEQ assay. Extracted genomic DNA from each cell subset was distributed evenly across all wells of several immunoSEQ 96-well plates, and each plate was treated as a replicate. For unsorted PBMC, each replicate PCR was loaded with approximately 300 ng genomic DNA, equivalent to about 30,000 T cell genomes. Genomic DNA from unsorted PBMC was sequenced over ten immunoSEQ deep assay plates. Purified libraries were quantified with a Qubit 3.0 fluorometer, sized on a Bioanalyzer 2100, and re-quantified with the KAPA Library Quantification kit. Each immunoSEQ 96-well plate was sequenced on its own single-read 150-cycle Illumina NextSeq 550 flow cell. The published analysis was carried out like this. Because the immunoSEQ output held only junctional sequences and lacked quality scores, the filtering could not match the filtering applied to full-length reads. To assign V/J genes and CDR3, sequences were annotated using PyIR, a Python wrapper for IgBLAST v1.9, with IMGT germline references. Reads with weak V/J assignments (E-value above 1e-6), missing CDR3, stop codons, out-of-frame junctions, or ambiguous translated residues were removed. A V3J clonotype was defined by an identical inferred V gene, J gene, and CDR3 amino acid sequence. To compute the percentage overlap between repertoires, the number of shared unique clonotypes was divided by the size of the smaller repertoire. Richness of each repertoire was evaluated using RTK rarefaction, the Chao1 estimator, and Recon v2.1 estimates of unobserved clonotypes. TCRdb retrieved this table from immuneACCESS and kept in-frame rearrangements only. Not all clones are present; in checked studies, unresolved V genes account for under half, and no reason is known for the remainder. That table furnishes V, J and clone size, whereas the DNA furnished D and trimming. For this sample there are a few hundred thousand clones; 75% to 80% appear just once. The ten largest clones take up more than 10% of the sample.

The sample consisted of PBMCs. The source of this sequence is a woman aged 40 to 55 in good health. Some clones in this sample may be carry-over from other donors' samples. Recombination joined TRBV19 with TRBJ2-3; TRBD2 lines up with 11 middle nucleotides. The nucleotide sequence reads TGTGCCAGTAGTAGAAGACTAGCGGGGTCAGCAGATACGCAGTATTTT. The resulting protein is CASSRRLAGSADTQYF.